Sequencing of this T cell receptor beta chain was carried out in a study of T-cell memory formation after mild COVID-19. Study-wide results and limits: Contracting clones from day 15 to 85 had balanced CD4/CD8; later expanders favoured CD4+. Cross-reactive memory apparently joined, as some responding clones appeared in pre-infection memory.

Turning to this clonotype: Its target is not known.

In TCRdb, the 5' RACE reads were re-called with MiXCR into one record per CDR3 protein. The sample holds roughly 600,000 distinct CDR3 sequences, roughly 18% seen once. The origin of this receptor is an adult woman who had mild COVID-19 (a few samples of this study predate the infection). Cell type and time point are not known. The sequenced sample was PBMCs or a T cell subset sorted from them (not recorded which).

The CDR3 bases are TGTGCCAGTACACCAGAAAGAGGGAGGACGGATGGCTACACCTTC. Translation: CASTPERGRTDGYTF. The chain couples TRBV19 to TRBJ1-2; no clear D gene. This CDR3 is 15 amino acids long. Germline lookup yields CDR1 LNHDA and CDR2 SQIVND (reference sequence). Trimming took off 7 bases at V and 6 bases at J, with 21 bases between the two ends.